This T cell receptor (beta chain) was identified in a study of tumor-infiltrating lymphocytes in primary liver carcinoma. Study-wide context: Each of the samples returned roughly 3.65 to 7.5 million productive TCRbeta reads (a yield similar across tissue types).

Starting material of about 450 ng total RNA yielded TCR beta cDNA via a constant-region primer. Construction of TCR beta libraries relied on three successive nested multiplex PCR rounds employing slightly modified ARM-PCR. Primers for the first two PCR rounds were TRBV1-TRBV30 forward primers and a C-beta reverse primer (around 11 cycles per round). TCRdb re-derived calls from the multiplex PCR reads in MiXCR, one entry per CDR3 protein. The data show some 130,000 distinct CDR3 sequences, around 70% seen once. It was from about 19-30 mg of unsorted bulk tissue that RNA and DNA were co-extracted. The patients carried chronic HBV infection and had received no treatment. V lost 3 bases, J lost 3 bases, and 13 bases stayed unmatched. In germline, CDR1 is SGDLS, CDR2 YYNGEE. The CDR3 consists of 17 residues.

The material sequenced was tumor-adjacent normal liver tissue. The J gene is TRBJ2-5, the V gene TRBV9; 8 bases are shared with TRBD2. This receptor was identified in a woman aged 60 to 75 with primary liver carcinoma and hepatitis B virus infection. The chain's CDR3 is CASSDGTRIRGEETQYF. CDR3 sequence (DNA): TGTGCCAGCAGCGACGGGACTAGGATACGAGGGGAAGAGACCCAGTACTTC.